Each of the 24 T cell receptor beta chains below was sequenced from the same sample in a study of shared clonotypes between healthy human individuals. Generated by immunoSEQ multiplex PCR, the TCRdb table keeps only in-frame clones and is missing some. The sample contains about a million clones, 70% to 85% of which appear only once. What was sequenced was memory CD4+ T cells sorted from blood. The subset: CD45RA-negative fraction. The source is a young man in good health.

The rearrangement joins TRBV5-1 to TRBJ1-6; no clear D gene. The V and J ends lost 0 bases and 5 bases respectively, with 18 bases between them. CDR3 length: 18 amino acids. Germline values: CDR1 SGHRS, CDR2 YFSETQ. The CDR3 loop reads CASSLGSEFNWDNSPLHF. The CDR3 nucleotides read TGCGCCAGCAGCTTGGGATCCGAATTCAACTGGGATAATTCACCCCTCCACTTT.

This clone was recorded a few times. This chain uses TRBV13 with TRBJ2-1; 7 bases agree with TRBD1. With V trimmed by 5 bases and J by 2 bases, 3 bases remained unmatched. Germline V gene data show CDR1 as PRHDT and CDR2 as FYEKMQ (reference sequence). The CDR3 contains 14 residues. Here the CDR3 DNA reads TGTGCCAGCAGCACGGGACAGACCTACAATGAGCAGTTCTTC. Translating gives CASSTGQTYNEQFF.

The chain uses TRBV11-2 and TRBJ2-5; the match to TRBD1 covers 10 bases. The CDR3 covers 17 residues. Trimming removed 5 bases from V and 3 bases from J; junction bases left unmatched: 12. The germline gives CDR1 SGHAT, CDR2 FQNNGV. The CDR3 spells CASSPSGWDRGKETQYF. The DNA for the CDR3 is TGTGCCAGCAGCCCTAGCGGCTGGGACAGGGGAAAAGAGACCCAGTACTTC.

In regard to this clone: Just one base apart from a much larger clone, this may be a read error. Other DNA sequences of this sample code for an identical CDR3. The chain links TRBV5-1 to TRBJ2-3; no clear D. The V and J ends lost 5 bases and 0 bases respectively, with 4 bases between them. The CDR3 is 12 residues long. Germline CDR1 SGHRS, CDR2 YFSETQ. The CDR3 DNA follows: TGCGCCAGCAGTGCTAGCACAGATACGCAGTATTTT. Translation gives CASSASTDTQYF.

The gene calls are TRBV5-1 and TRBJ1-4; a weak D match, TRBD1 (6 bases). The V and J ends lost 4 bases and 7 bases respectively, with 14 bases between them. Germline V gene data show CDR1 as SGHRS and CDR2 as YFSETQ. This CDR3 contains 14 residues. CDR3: CASSPTGGGEKLFF. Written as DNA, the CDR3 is TGCGCCAGCAGCCCCACAGGAGGGGGTGAAAAACTGTTTTTT.

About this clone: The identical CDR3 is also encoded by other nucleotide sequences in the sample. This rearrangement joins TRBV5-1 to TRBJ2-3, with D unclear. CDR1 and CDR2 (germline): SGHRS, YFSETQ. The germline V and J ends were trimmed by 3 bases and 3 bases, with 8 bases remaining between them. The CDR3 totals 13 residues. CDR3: CASSSPPTDTQYF. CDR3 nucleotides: TGCGCCAGCAGCTCCCCACCTACAGATACGCAGTATTTT.

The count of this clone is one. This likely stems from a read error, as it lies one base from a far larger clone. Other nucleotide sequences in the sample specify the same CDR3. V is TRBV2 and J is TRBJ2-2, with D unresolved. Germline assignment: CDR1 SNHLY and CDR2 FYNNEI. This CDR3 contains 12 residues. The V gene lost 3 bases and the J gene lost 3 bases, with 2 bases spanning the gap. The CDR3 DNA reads TGTGCCAGCAGTGACGACACCGGGGAGCTGTTTTTT. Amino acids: CASSDDTGELFF.

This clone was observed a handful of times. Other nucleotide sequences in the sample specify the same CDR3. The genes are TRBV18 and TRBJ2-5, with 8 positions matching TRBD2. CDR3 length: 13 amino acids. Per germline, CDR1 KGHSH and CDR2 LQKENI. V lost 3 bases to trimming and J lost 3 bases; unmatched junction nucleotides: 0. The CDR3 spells CASSPGLEETQYF. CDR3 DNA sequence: TGTGCCAGCTCACCGGGACTAGAAGAGACCCAGTACTTC.

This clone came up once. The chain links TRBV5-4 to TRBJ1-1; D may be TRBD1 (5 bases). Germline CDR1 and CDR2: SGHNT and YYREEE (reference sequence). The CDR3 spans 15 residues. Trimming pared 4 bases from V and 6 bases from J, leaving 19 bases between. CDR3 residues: CASSPGTPWAAEAFF. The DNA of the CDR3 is TGTGCCAGCAGCCCCGGGACGCCCTGGGCAGCTGAAGCTTTCTTT.

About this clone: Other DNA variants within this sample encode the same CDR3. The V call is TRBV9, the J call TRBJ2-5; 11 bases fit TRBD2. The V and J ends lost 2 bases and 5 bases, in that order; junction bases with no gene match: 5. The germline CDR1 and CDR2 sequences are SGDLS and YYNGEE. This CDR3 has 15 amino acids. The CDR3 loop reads CASSVGTSGGETQYF. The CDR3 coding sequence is TGTGCCAGCAGCGTCGGGACTAGCGGCGGGGAGACCCAGTACTTC. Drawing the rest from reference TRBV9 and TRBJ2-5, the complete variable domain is DSGVTQTPKHLITATGQRVTLRCSPRSGDLSVYWYQQSLDQGLQFLIQYYNGEERAKGNILERFSAQQFPDLHSELNLSSLELGDSALYFCASSVGTSGGETQYFGPGTRLLVL.

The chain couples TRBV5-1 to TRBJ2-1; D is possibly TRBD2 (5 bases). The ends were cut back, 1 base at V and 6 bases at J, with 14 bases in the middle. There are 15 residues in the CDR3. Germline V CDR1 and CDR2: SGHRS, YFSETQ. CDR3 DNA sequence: TGCGCCAGCAGCTTGCAAGCGGACGTGATCAATGAGCAGTTCTTC. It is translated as CASSLQADVINEQFF.

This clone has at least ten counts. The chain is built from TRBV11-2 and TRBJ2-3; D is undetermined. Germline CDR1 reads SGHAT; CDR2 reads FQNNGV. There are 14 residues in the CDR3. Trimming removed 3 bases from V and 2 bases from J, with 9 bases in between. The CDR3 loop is CASSFLAATDTQYF. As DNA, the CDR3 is TGTGCCAGCAGCTTCCTGGCAGCCACAGATACGCAGTATTTT.

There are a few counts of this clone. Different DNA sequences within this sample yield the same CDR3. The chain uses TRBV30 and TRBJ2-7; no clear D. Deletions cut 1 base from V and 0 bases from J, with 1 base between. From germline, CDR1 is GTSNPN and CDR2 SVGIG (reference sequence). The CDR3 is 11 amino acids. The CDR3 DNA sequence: TGTGCCTGGAGTGACTCCTACGAGCAGTACTTC. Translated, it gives CAWSDSYEQYF.

In DNA form, the CDR3 reads TGTGCCGGACAGGCGGGGACGTCGACTAATGAAAAACTGTTTTTT. It encodes CAGQAGTSTNEKLFF. This sequence joins TRBV11-2 and TRBJ1-4; TRBD1 matches at 7 bases. From germline, CDR1 is SGHAT and CDR2 FQNNGV. The V and J ends lost 11 bases and 2 bases, in that order; junction bases with no gene match: 11. The CDR3 has 15 amino acids.

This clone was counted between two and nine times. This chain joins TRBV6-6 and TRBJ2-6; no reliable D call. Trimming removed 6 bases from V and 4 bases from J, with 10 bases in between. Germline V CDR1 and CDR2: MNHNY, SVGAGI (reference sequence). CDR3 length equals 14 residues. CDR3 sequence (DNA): TGTGCCAGCAGCCTCACCGGGGGGGCCAACGTCCTGACTTTC. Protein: CASSLTGGANVLTF.

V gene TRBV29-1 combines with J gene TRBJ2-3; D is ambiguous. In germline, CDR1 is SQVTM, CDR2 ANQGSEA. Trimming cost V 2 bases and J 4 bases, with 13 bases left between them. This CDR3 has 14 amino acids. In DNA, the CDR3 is TGCAGCGTTGAAAACCCCACGGTTTCAGATACGCAGTATTTT. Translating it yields CSVENPTVSDTQYF.

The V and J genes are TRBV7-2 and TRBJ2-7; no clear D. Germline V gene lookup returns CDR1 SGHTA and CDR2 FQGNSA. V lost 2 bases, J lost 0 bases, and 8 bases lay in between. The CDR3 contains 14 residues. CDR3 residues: CASSLSRSSYEQYF. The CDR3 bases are TGTGCCAGCAGCTTATCGCGTTCCTCCTACGAGCAGTACTTC.

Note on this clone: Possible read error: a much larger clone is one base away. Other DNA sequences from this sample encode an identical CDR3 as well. The DNA of the CDR3 is TGTGCCTGGAGTGTACAAGGAGAGACCCAGTACTTC. It translates to CAWSVQGETQYF. This chain connects TRBV30 to TRBJ2-5; D is undetermined. V was trimmed by 0 bases and J by 4 bases, leaving 6 bases between them. This CDR3 region has 12 residues. Looked up from germline, CDR1 is GTSNPN and CDR2 is SVGIG (reference sequence).

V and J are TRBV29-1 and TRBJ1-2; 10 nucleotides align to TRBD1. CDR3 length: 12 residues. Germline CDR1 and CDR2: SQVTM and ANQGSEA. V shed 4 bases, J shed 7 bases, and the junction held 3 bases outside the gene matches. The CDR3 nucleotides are TGCAGCGTTGGAGACAGGGGGCTTGGCTACACCTTC. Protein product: CSVGDRGLGYTF.

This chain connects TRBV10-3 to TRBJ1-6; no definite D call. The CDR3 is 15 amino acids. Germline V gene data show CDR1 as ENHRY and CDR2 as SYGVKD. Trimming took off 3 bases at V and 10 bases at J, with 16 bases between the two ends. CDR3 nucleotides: TGTGCCATCAGTGATCCTAGACGGGCGCACTCACCCCTCCACTTT. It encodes CAISDPRRAHSPLHF.

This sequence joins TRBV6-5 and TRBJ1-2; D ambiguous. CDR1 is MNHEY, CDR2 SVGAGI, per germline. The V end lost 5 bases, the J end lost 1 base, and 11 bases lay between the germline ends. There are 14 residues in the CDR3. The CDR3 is CASSGGASNYGYTF. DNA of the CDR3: TGTGCCAGCAGTGGAGGTGCAAGTAACTATGGCTACACCTTC.

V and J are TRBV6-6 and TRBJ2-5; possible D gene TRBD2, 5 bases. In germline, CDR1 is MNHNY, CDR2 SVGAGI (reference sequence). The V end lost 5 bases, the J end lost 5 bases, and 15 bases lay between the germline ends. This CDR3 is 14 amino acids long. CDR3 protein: CASSPLDRGETQYF. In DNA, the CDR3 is TGTGCCAGCAGTCCCCTGGACCGAGGGGAGACCCAGTACTTC.

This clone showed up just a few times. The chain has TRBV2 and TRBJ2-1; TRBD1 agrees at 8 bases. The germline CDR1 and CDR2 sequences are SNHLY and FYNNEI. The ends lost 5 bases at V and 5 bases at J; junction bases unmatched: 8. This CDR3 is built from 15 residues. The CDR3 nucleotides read TGTGCCAGCAGTCCTGACAGGGGAACCCACAATGAGCAGTTCTTC. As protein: CASSPDRGTHNEQFF.

CDR3 amino acids: CASSLEPGLHYGYTF. CDR3 nucleotides: TGCGCCAGCAGCTTGGAACCAGGGCTCCACTATGGCTACACCTTC. The chain has TRBV5-1 and TRBJ1-2, with D perhaps TRBD1 (5 bases). This CDR3 has 15 residues. Trimming left V 0 bases short and J 3 bases short, with 12 bases between. The germline V gene has CDR1 SGHRS and CDR2 YFSETQ.